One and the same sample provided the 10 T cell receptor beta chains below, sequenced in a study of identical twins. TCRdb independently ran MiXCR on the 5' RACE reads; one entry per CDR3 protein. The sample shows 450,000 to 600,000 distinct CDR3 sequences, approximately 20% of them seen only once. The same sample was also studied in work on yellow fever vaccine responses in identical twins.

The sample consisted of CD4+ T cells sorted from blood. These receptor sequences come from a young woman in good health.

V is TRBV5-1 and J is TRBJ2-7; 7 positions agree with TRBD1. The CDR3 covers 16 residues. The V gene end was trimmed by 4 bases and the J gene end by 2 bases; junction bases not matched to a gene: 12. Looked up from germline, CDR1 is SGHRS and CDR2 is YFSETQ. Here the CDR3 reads CASSPPIRDRAYEQYF. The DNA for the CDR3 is TGCGCCAGCAGCCCCCCGATCCGGGACAGAGCCTACGAGCAGTACTTC.

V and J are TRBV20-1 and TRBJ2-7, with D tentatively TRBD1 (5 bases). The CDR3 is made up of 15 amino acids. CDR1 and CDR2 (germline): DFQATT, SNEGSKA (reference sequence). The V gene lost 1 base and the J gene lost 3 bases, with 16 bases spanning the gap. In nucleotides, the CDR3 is TGCAGTGCTAGAGTTGGGCAGGGTTTGATCTACGAGCAGTACGTC. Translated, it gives CSARVGQGLIYEQYV.

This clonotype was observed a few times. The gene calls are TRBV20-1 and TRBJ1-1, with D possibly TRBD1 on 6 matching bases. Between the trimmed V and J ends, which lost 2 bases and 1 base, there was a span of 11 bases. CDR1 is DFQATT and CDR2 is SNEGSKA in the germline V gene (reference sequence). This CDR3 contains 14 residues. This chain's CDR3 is CSARTGPSNTEAFF. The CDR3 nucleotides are TGCAGTGCTAGAACAGGGCCGTCGAACACTGAAGCTTTCTTT.

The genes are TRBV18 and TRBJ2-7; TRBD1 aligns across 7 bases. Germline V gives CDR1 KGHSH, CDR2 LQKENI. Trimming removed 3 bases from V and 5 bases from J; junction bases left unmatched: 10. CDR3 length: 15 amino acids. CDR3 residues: CASSPRQGPTHEQYF. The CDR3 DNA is TGTGCCAGCTCACCTAGACAGGGACCAACCCACGAGCAGTACTTC. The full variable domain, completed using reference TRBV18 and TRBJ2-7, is NAGVMQNPRHLVRRRGQEARLRCSPMKGHSHVYWYRQLPEEGLKFMVYLQKENIIDESGMPKERFSAEFPKEGPSILRIQQVVRGDSAAYFCASSPRQGPTHEQYFGPGTRLTVT.

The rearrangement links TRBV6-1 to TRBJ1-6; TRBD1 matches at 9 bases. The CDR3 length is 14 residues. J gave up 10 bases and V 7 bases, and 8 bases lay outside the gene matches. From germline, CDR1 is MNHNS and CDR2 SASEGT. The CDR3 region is CASTTTGGGSPLHF. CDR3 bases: TGTGCCAGCACCACGACAGGGGGAGGGTCACCCCTCCACTTT.

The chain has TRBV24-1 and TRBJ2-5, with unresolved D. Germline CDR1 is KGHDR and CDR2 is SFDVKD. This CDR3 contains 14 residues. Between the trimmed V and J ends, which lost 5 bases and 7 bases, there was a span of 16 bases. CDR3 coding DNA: TGTGCCACCAGTGGGGTGGTTCCTACTGGGACCCAGTACTTC. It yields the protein CATSGVVPTGTQYF.

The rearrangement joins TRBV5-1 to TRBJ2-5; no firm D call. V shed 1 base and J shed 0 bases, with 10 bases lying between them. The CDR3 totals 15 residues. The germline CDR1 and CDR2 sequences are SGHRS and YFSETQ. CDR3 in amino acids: CASSLRRLYQETQYF. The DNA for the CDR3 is TGCGCCAGCAGCTTGCGGCGGCTGTACCAAGAGACCCAGTACTTC.

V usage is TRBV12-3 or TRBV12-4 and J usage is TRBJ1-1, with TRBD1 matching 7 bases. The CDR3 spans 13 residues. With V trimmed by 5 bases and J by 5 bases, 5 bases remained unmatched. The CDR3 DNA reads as TGTGCCAGCAGTACAGGGGAGGGTACTGAAGCTTTCTTT. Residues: CASSTGEGTEAFF.

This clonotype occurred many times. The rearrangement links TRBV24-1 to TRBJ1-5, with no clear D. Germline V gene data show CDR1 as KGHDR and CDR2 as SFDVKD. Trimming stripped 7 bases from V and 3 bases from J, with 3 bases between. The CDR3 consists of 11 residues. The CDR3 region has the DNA TGTGCCACCAGCTACAATCAGCCCCAGCATTTT. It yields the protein CATSYNQPQHF.

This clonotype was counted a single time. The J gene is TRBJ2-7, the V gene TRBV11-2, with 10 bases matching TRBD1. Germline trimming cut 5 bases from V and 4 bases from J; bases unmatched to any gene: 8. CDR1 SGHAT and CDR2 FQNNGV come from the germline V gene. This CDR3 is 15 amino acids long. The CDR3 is CASSQGQGFSYEQYF. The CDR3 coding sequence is TGTGCCAGCAGCCAGGGACAGGGGTTTTCTTACGAGCAGTACTTC.